This T cell receptor beta chain was obtained from a study of cytomegalovirus exposure and HLA in healthy donors. Researchers ran the PCR with 60 Vbeta and 13 Jbeta primers. The repertoire was sequenced with immunoSEQ multiplex PCR; TCRdb's copy has only in-frame clones and lacks some. The repertoire consists of 100,000 to 130,000 clones, with under 80% occurring once and the leading ten covering 12% to 15%. This CDR3 is built from 17 residues. Per the germline V gene, CDR1 is SGDLS and CDR2 is YYNGEE. V lost 1 base to trimming and J lost 0 bases; unmatched junction nucleotides: 7. The chain recombines TRBV9 with TRBJ1-2; 9 bases fit TRBD1. The specimen sequenced was PBMCs. The TCR sequence derives from a woman between 35 and 50 years old in good health and CMV-seropositive. The CDR3 spells CASSVWDRAFSNYGYTF. Here the CDR3 DNA reads TGTGCCAGCAGCGTATGGGACAGGGCCTTTTCTAACTATGGCTACACCTTC.